The source of this TCR beta chain is a study of response to subunit inactivated influenza vaccine. Overall study results and limits: That few new T cells are recruited by each seasonal influenza vaccination was the authors' suggestion.

This clonotype was picked up a small number of times. Its specificity is unknown. TCRdb ran MiXCR on the RT-PCR reads and lists one entry per CDR3 protein. The sample lists approximately 700,000 distinct CDR3 sequences, roughly 14% occurring once. The CDR3 consists of 16 residues. V shed 4 bases and J shed 0 bases, with 17 bases lying between them. Looked up from germline, CDR1 is SGDLS and CDR2 is YYNGEE. The rearrangement links TRBV9 to TRBJ2-7; D perhaps matches TRBD1 (6 bases). The material sequenced was PBMCs from blood, taken 14 to 15 days before vaccination. The source is a man aged 45 to 65 who received an inactivated influenza vaccine. The CDR3 DNA sequence: TGTGCCAGCAGCCCCCAGGGGTCCGTTATCTCCTACGAGCAGTACTTC. Its translation: CASSPQGSVISYEQYF.